The 5 T cell receptor beta chains in this list originate from one sample, sequenced in a study of T cells in localized non-small cell lung cancer. Libraries were prepared by immunoSEQ multiplex PCR; TCRdb keeps only in-frame clonotypes and omits some of them. The data show some 17,000 clones, 83% seen once. This specimen was peripheral blood, taken before any cancer treatment. Receptors originate from a male donor at least 60 years old with stage III lung adenocarcinoma.

V gene TRBV7-3 combines with J gene TRBJ2-3, with 7 positions matching TRBD2. The length of the CDR3 is 16 residues. With 4 bases clipped from V and 0 bases from J, the junction kept 7 bases outside the gene matches. In germline, CDR1 is SGHTA, CDR2 FQGTGA. CDR3 amino acids: CASSSRGSSSTDTQYF. CDR3 in DNA: TGTGCCAGCAGCTCCCGCGGGAGCTCTAGCACAGATACGCAGTATTTT.

This chain connects TRBV2 to TRBJ1-5; 8 nucleotides align to TRBD1. V lost 5 bases, J lost 6 bases, and 15 bases stayed unmatched. Germline assignment: CDR1 SNHLY and CDR2 FYNNEI. The CDR3 length is 17 residues. CDR3 loop: CASSKRGFDRGSQPQHF. CDR3 DNA sequence: TGTGCCAGCAGTAAGCGCGGTTTTGACAGGGGAAGTCAGCCCCAGCATTTT.

The J gene is TRBJ2-7, the V gene TRBV6-1; D is perhaps TRBD1 or TRBD2 (6 bases each). The CDR3 extends over 14 amino acids. V lost 10 bases to trimming and J lost 2 bases, with 18 bases between them. Per germline, CDR1 MNHNS and CDR2 SASEGT. This CDR3 is CATELPGGPYEQYF. DNA for the CDR3: TGTGCCACCGAACTCCCCGGGGGCCCCTACGAGCAGTACTTC.

The J gene is TRBJ2-5, the V gene TRBV19; TRBD2 aligns across 8 bases. The DNA end favors TRBJ2-7, so the J call may be wrong. This CDR3 region has 17 residues. From germline, CDR1 is LNHDA and CDR2 SQIVND (reference sequence). The CDR3 DNA follows: TGTGCCAGTAGTATGATGGCTACCGGGACTAGAAAGTACGAGCAGTACTTC. Residues: CASSMMATGTRKYEQYF.

V gene TRBV29-1 combines with J gene TRBJ2-7; D is ambiguous. Germline V CDR1 and CDR2: SQVTM, ANQGSEA. This CDR3 spans 11 amino acids. V dropped 2 bases and J dropped 9 bases, with 11 bases sitting between them. The CDR3 nucleotides read TGCAGCGTTGAACCCCCCATCGGGCAGTACTTC. Its protein product is CSVEPPIGQYF.